This paragraph covers one TCR beta chain sequence. Its antigen is unknown. A much larger clone differs from this one at a single base, so this may be a read error. Other DNA sequences from this sample encode an identical CDR3 as well. This entry is derived from a study of shared clonotypes between healthy human individuals. Study details: The study used three CD4 naive, three CD4 memory, two CD8 naive and one CD8 memory plate per donor.

Caucasian adults residing in Nashville, Tennessee made up all the donors. After removal of 4 bases from V and 10 bases from J, the junction contained 7 bases not matched to a gene. The CDR3 is 15 amino acids. Germline CDR1 MDHEN, CDR2 SYDVKM. Clones were read by immunoSEQ multiplex PCR, and TCRdb kept only the in-frame ones, dropping some. The table includes some 2,000,000 clones, 90% to 95% detected once. Findings and limits, study-wide: Shared clonotypes: 4.5% to 6% naive CD4, 3% to 3.5% naive CD8, about 2.5% memory CD4, approximately 0.41% memory CD8. Against clonotypes common to all four donors, non-shared ones had lower generation probabilities.

This receptor was identified in a man between 18 and 35 years old in good health. The chain recombines TRBV28 with TRBJ1-6; 10 bases are a match to TRBD1. The sample was naive CD4+ T cells sorted from blood. Described subset: CD45RA+ positively selected. For the CDR3, the DNA is TGTGCCAGCAGTTCCCGACAGGGGGCTTGGTCACCCCTCCACTTT. Residues: CASSSRQGAWSPLHF. Based on the CDR3 plus reference TRBV28 and TRBJ1-6, the full variable domain is DVKVTQSSRYLVKRTGEKVFLECVQDMDHENMFWYRQDPGLGLRLIYFSYDVKMKEKGDIPEGYSVSREKKERFSLILESASTNQTSMYLCASSSRQGAWSPLHFGNGTRLTVT.